The 22 T cell receptor beta chains reported below all come from one sample, sequenced in a study of control samples from healthy donors and cancer patients. Repertoires were generated with immunoSEQ multiplex PCR, while TCRdb's copy carries only in-frame clones and drops some. The sample lists around 20,000 clones; about four fifths were seen once. The source material was PBMCs. The receptors shown here come from an elderly man with head and neck cancer.

This rearrangement joins TRBV5-6 to TRBJ2-5, with 9 bases fitting TRBD1. CDR1 and CDR2 (germline): SGHDT, YYEEEE. This CDR3 comprises 17 residues. V trimming: 0 bases; J trimming: 2 bases; junction bases outside the gene matches: 8. The CDR3 DNA follows: TGTGCCAGCAGCTTGGCACTTACCGGGACAGGGCAAGAGACCCAGTACTTC. Its translation is CASSLALTGTGQETQYF.

The chain recombines TRBV24-1 with TRBJ2-3; 10 positions match TRBD1. CDR3 length: 16 amino acids. V shed 3 bases and J 6 bases; nucleotides not matched to a gene: 8. The V gene's germline CDR1 is KGHDR and CDR2 SFDVKD. CDR3 sequence reads: CATSDPGQGQGDTQYF. The CDR3 DNA sequence: TGTGCCACCAGTGATCCGGGACAGGGACAGGGGGATACGCAGTATTTT.

The chain is built from TRBV7-8 and TRBJ2-7; D remains unclear. V lost 8 bases to trimming and J lost 3 bases, with 17 bases between them. Germline loops: CDR1 SGHVS, CDR2 FQNEAQ. The CDR3 consists of 14 residues. The CDR3 DNA follows: TGTGCCAGCGGTCAGACTGACGGATTCTACGAGCAGTACTTC. This gives the protein CASGQTDGFYEQYF.

The chain combines TRBV15 with TRBJ2-2, with D perhaps matching TRBD2 (5 bases). Germline CDR1 LNHNV, CDR2 YYDKDF (reference sequence). V lost 0 bases and J 8 bases, leaving 7 bases between the germline ends. The CDR3 is made up of 13 amino acids. The CDR3 DNA reads TGTGCCACCAGCAGAGAAAGGAGGGGGGAGCTGTTTTTT. It codes for CATSRERRGELFF.

This clone came up once. The CDR3 spells CALKVGNNNEQFF. As DNA, the CDR3 is TGTGCCTTAAAAGTCGGGAACAACAATGAGCAGTTCTTC. V is TRBV30 and J is TRBJ2-1, with D maybe TRBD2 (5 bases). Trimming shortened V by 7 bases and J by 5 bases, and 15 bases separated the two germline ends. The germline V gene encodes CDR1 GTSNPN and CDR2 SVGIG (reference sequence). CDR3 size: 13 residues. The full variable domain, rest sourced from reference TRBV30 and TRBJ2-1, is SQTIHQWPATLVQPVGSPLSLECTVEGTSNPNLYWYRQAAGRGLQLLFYSVGIGQISSEVPQNLSASRPQDRQFILSSKKLLLSDSGFYLCALKVGNNNEQFFGPGTRLTVL.

Comments on this clone: At one boundary the junction diverges from the germline segment, which might be a read error. The V call is TRBV5-1, the J call TRBJ2-1, with 9 nucleotides matching TRBD2. This CDR3 has 19 amino acids. Germline V CDR1 and CDR2: SGHRS, YFSETQ. This chain's CDR3 is CARSWGGWVAGGPGNEQFF. CDR3 coding DNA: TGCGCCCGCAGCTGGGGGGGCTGGGTCGCGGGGGGGCCGGGCAATGAGCAGTTCTTC.

The chain employs TRBV5-1 and TRBJ1-5, with D possibly matching TRBD1 (6 bases). Germline loops: CDR1 SGHRS, CDR2 YFSETQ. V lost 2 bases to trimming and J lost 2 bases, with 14 bases between them. The CDR3 is 16 amino acids. The CDR3, as DNA: TGCGCCAGCAGCTTAGACAGGAACAAATGCAATCAGCCCCAGCATTTT. This sequence encodes CASSLDRNKCNQPQHF. Looking up the rest from reference TRBV5-1 and TRBJ1-5 gives the full variable domain: KAGVTQTPRYLIKTRGQQVTLSCSPISGHRSVSWYQQTPGQGLQFLFEYFSETQRNKGNFPGRFSGRQFSNSRSEMNVSTLELGDSALYLCASSLDRNKCNQPQHFGDGTRLSIL.

The chain links TRBV19 to TRBJ2-7; 9 bases are a match to TRBD1. This CDR3 contains 14 residues. V lost 5 bases, J lost 6 bases, and 8 bases stayed unmatched. CDR1 is LNHDA and CDR2 is SQIVND in the germline V gene (reference sequence). DNA for the CDR3: TGTGCCAGTAGTCCGGGACAGGGATGGTTCGAGCAGTACTTC. Its translation is CASSPGQGWFEQYF.

CDR3 loop: CASSLDDSSTGELFF. As DNA, the CDR3 is TGTGCCAGCAGCTTAGACGACTCCTCCACCGGGGAGCTGTTTTTT. This chain joins TRBV5-5 and TRBJ2-2; the D is unclear. Trimming removed 2 bases from V and 4 bases from J, with 12 bases in between. Per the germline V gene, CDR1 is SGHKS and CDR2 is YYEKEE (reference sequence). The CDR3 runs 15 residues.

V is TRBV6-5 and J is TRBJ1-2; unclear D gene. CDR3 length equals 14 residues. V was clipped by 0 bases and J by 2 bases, with 7 bases between them. Per the germline V gene, CDR1 is MNHEY and CDR2 is SVGAGI. The DNA for the CDR3 is TGTGCCAGCAGTTACTCGGACGCAAACTATGGCTACACCTTC. It encodes CASSYSDANYGYTF.

This clone appeared a few times. This rearrangement joins TRBV19 to TRBJ1-3; 8 nucleotides match TRBD1. The CDR3 loop spans 17 amino acids. With V trimmed by 7 bases and J by 1 base, 12 bases remained unmatched. Germline V gene data show CDR1 as LNHDA and CDR2 as SQIVND (reference sequence). The CDR3 is CASTQGAGTLSGNTIYF. The CDR3 region has the DNA TGTGCCAGTACCCAGGGGGCCGGGACACTATCTGGAAACACCATATATTTT.

The chain joins TRBV5-8 to TRBJ2-5; D may be TRBD1 (5 bases). The V gene's germline CDR1 is SGHTS and CDR2 YDEGEE. The CDR3 loop spans 14 amino acids. V lost 2 bases, J lost 1 base, and 9 bases lay in between. CDR3 in DNA: TGTGCCAGCAGCTTTTCGACAGCCCAAGAGACCCAGTACTTC. It codes for CASSFSTAQETQYF.

This chain connects TRBV7-9 to TRBJ2-7; D gene unclear. Trimming cost V 2 bases and J 7 bases, with 12 bases left between them. The CDR3 extends over 13 amino acids. CDR1 is SEHNR, CDR2 FQNEAQ, per germline (reference sequence). As DNA, the CDR3 is TGTGCCAGCAGCTTACTCCCTCCGGGTGAGCAGTACTTC. Amino acid sequence: CASSLLPPGEQYF.

The V and J genes are TRBV7-3 and TRBJ2-1; TRBD1 agrees at 8 bases. CDR1 is SGHTA, CDR2 FQGTGA, per germline. The length of the CDR3 is 16 residues. With 2 bases clipped from V and 5 bases from J, the junction kept 8 bases outside the gene matches. The CDR3 DNA is TGTGCCAGCAGCTTATTGGGAAACAGGGGGGACAATGAGCAGTTCTTC. Residues: CASSLLGNRGDNEQFF.

V usage is TRBV9 and J usage is TRBJ1-2; D call uncertain. CDR3 length: 10 residues. V lost 10 bases and J 13 bases, leaving 17 bases between the germline ends. Germline V gene sequence: CDR1 SGDLS, CDR2 YYNGEE. The CDR3 here is CASTGSRGTF. As DNA, the CDR3 is TGTGCCTCTACCGGGAGTCGGGGCACCTTC.

The genes are TRBV19 and TRBJ2-7; D call uncertain. Germline CDR1 is LNHDA and CDR2 is SQIVND (reference sequence). V lost 6 bases and J lost 2, with 11 bases in between. This CDR3 is 13 amino acids long. CDR3 sequence reads: CASRPKSTYEQYF. DNA for the CDR3: TGTGCCAGTAGGCCCAAGAGTACCTACGAGCAGTACTTC.

The chain carries TRBV2 and TRBJ2-5, with D uncertain. The CDR3 has 12 amino acids. Germline lookup yields CDR1 SNHLY and CDR2 FYNNEI. V dropped 6 bases and J dropped 0 bases, with 5 bases sitting between them. The CDR3 loop is CASRANQETQYF. The CDR3 DNA reads TGTGCCAGCAGGGCAAACCAAGAGACCCAGTACTTC.

V gene TRBV29-1 combines with J gene TRBJ1-3; TRBD1 is a possible D gene (6 bases). The V end was cut by 7 bases, the J end by 7 bases, with 14 bases between. The CDR3 is 12 amino acids. The germline gives CDR1 SQVTM, CDR2 ANQGSEA. The CDR3 nucleotides are TGCAGCGCAGAAACAGGGCTGAACACCATATATTTT. The encoded protein is CSAETGLNTIYF.

The CDR3 DNA reads TGTGCCAGCAGTATAGGGGGGAACTATGGCTACACCTTC. It translates to CASSIGGNYGYTF. V usage is TRBV12-3 or TRBV12-4 and J usage is TRBJ1-2; maybe TRBD1 (6 bases). The germline V and J ends were trimmed by 5 bases and 2 bases, with 9 bases remaining between them. The CDR3 covers 13 residues.

This clone turned up a few times. J is TRBJ2-1 and V is TRBV7-2; 12 bases fit TRBD2. Germline lookup yields CDR1 SGHTA and CDR2 FQGNSA. V shed 4 bases and J 7 bases; nucleotides not matched to a gene: 8. The CDR3 covers 16 residues. The CDR3 is CASSSDLAGGWNEQFF. DNA of the CDR3: TGTGCCAGCAGCTCAGATCTAGCGGGGGGGTGGAATGAGCAGTTCTTC.

This sequence joins TRBV6-2 or TRBV6-3 and TRBJ1-5, with D unclear. Trimming stripped 0 bases from V and 4 bases from J, with 13 bases between. CDR3 length: 16 amino acids. In germline, CDR1 is MNHEY, CDR2 SVGEGT. CDR3 nucleotides: TGTGCCAGCAGTTACTCGTGGGCAAAGAGTAATCAGCCCCAGCATTTT. This codes for CASSYSWAKSNQPQHF.

This clone was picked up one time. Germline is not matched at one junction end, which may reflect a read error. This rearrangement joins TRBV5-1 to TRBJ2-2, with D perhaps TRBD1 (6 bases). Looked up from germline, CDR1 is SGHRS and CDR2 is YFSETQ. CDR3 length equals 14 residues. The CDR3 spells CASSLGADTGELFF. The DNA of the CDR3 is TGCGCCAGCAGTTTGGGGGCCGACACCGGGGAGCTGTTTTTT.